The TCR beta chain under discussion was sequenced for a study of tumor-infiltrating lymphocytes in oesophageal squamous cell carcinoma listed by TCRdb under 2016. Germline trimming: 4 bases from V, 7 bases from J; junction bases outside gene matches: 8. There are 15 amino acids in the CDR3, from cysteine to phenylalanine inclusive. Only the CDR3 portion is preserved as DNA: 45 bases, with reading frame beginning at the first base. CDR1 is given as SGHTA and CDR2 as FQGTGA, both from the germline V gene. Libraries were constructed by PCR. Sequencing took place on an Illumina HiSeq 2000. TCRdb trimmed the raw reads at Q25, called clones with MiXCR and kept productive beta chains. Rows are unified per CDR3 protein, each entry keeping the most common DNA and genes. The sample has approximately 12,000 distinct CDR3 sequences on record, roughly half of them singletons. The ten largest make up roughly 14% of the sample.

This clonotype is large (0.1 to 1%). Its antigen remains unidentified. Base qualities are not recorded, but no much larger clone differs from it by a single base. The sequence was collected from a male donor with esophageal squamous cell carcinoma. The chain links TRBV7-3 with TRBJ2-1, with 9 bases matching TRBD1. The sequenced sample consisted of normal esophageal tissue next to the tumor. The sequenced DNA is TGTGCCAGCAGCTCAGGGACAGGGATTGAGAATGAGCAGTTCTTC. It specifies CASSSGTGIENEQFF.